The entry below describes one T cell receptor beta chain. The antigen is not known. The immunoSEQ assay was v3. Repertoires were generated with immunoSEQ multiplex PCR, while TCRdb's copy carries only in-frame clones and drops some. Counted here are more than 25,000 clones, 72% occurring once; the ten biggest clones make up less than 8.5%. These data originate in a study of TIL therapy for anti-PD-1-resistant metastatic lung cancer. Study in general: Median patient age was nearly 55, ranging about 38-80 years. Median tumor mutation burden was 1.5 mutations per megabase. Study-wide results and limits: TIL cultures after expansion showed higher clonality and lower diversity than baseline tumor (median 6% vs 31%).

Time point indicated: pre-treatment sample, taken before nivolumab and TIL therapy. The tumor samples were excised metastases, mostly pleural nodules or supraclavicular lymph nodes. Enrollment ran from 2017 to early 2020. This specimen was tumor tissue, taken at baseline. The TCR comes from a person aged 25 to 80 with non-small cell lung cancer.

The CDR3 nucleotides are TGTGCCAGCAGTTACTCAAGGGGGGGGAACACTGAAGCTTTCTTT. Its protein product is CASSYSRGGNTEAFF. This rearrangement joins TRBV6-5 to TRBJ1-1; D is perhaps TRBD1 (6 bases). The germline CDR1 and CDR2 sequences are MNHEY and SVGAGI. Deletions cut 0 bases from V and 1 base from J, with 9 bases between. This CDR3 is built from 15 residues.